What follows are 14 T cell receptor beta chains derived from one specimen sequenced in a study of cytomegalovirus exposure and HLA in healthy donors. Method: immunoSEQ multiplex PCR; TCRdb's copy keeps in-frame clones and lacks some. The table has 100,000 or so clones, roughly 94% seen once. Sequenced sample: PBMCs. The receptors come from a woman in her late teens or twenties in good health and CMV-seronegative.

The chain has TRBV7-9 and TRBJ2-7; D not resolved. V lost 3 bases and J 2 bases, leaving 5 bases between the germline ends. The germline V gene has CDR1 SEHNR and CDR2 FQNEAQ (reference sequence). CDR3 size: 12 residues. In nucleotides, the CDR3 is TGTGCCAGCAGCTTGTTCACCTACGAGCAGTACTTC. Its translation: CASSLFTYEQYF. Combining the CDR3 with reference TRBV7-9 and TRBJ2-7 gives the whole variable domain DTGVSQNPRHKITKRGQNVTFRCDPISEHNRLYWYRQTLGQGPEFLTYFQNEAQLEKSRLLSDRFSAERPKGSFSTLEIQRTEQGDSAMYLCASSLFTYEQYFGPGTRLTVT.

DNA of the CDR3: TGTGCCATCAGTACAGGGGTCGAGCAGTACTTC. Translation gives CAISTGVEQYF. This chain joins TRBV10-3 and TRBJ2-7; TRBD1 agrees at 7 bases. The CDR3 spans 11 residues. V lost 5 bases to trimming and J lost 6 bases; unmatched junction nucleotides: 1. Germline loops: CDR1 ENHRY, CDR2 SYGVKD.

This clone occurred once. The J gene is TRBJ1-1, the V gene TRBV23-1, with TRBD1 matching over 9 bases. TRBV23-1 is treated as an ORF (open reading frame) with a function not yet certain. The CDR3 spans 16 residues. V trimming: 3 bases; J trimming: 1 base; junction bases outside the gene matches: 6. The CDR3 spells CASSHRTGDSNTEAFF. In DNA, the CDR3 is TGCGCCAGCAGTCACCGGACAGGGGACTCGAACACTGAAGCTTTCTTT.

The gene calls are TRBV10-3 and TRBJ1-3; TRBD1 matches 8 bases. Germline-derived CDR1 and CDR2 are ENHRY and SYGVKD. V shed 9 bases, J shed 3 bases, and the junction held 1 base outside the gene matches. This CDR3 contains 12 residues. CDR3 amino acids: CAIGQGGNTIYF. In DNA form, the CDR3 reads TGTGCCATTGGACAGGGTGGAAACACCATATATTTT.

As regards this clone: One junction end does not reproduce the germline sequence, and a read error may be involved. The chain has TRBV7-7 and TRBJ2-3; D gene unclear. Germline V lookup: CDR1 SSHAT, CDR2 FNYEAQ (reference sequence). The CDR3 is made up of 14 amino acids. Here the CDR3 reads CASSSDWNTDTQYF. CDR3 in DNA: TGTGCTAGCAGCTCTGACTGGAACACAGATACGCAGTATTTT.

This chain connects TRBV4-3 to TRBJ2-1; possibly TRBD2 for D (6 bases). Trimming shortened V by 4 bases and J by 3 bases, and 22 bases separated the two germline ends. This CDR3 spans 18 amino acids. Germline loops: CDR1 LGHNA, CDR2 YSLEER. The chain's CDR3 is CASSPLNGGSNHYNEQFF. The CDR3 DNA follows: TGCGCCAGCAGCCCTTTGAACGGGGGTTCCAACCACTACAATGAGCAGTTCTTC.

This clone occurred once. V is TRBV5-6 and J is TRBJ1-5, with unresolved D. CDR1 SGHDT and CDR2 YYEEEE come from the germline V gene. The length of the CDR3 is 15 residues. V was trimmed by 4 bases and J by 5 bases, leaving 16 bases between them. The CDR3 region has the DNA TGTGCCAGCAGCATAGTCGGGAGATGGGATCAGCCCCAGCATTTT. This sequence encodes CASSIVGRWDQPQHF.

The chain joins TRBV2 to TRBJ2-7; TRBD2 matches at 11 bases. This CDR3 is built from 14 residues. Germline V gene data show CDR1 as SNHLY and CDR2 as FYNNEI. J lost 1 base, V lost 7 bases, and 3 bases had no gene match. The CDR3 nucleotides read TGTGCCAGCACCGGGACTAGCGGATCCTACGAGCAGTACTTC. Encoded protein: CASTGTSGSYEQYF.

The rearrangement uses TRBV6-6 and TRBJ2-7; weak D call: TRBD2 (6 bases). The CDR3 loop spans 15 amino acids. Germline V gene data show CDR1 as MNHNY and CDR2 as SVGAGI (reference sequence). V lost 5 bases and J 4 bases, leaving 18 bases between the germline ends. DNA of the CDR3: TGTGCCAGCAGTCCCCTGAGGCTAGCGAGATACGAGCAGTACTTC. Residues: CASSPLRLARYEQYF.

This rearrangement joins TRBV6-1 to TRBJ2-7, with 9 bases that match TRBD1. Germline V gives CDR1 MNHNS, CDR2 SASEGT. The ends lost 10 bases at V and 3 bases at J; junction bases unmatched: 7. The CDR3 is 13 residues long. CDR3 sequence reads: CATSGTGNYEQYF. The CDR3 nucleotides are TGTGCCACCTCCGGGACAGGGAACTACGAGCAGTACTTC.

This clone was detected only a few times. The CDR3 nucleotides are TGTGCCAGCAGCGGAGGACGCTCAACTGAAGCTTTCTTT. Protein sequence: CASSGGRSTEAFF. The rearrangement joins TRBV6-5 to TRBJ1-1; D ambiguous. The germline V gene has CDR1 MNHEY and CDR2 SVGAGI. V lost 6 bases, J lost 5 bases, and 13 bases lay in between. This CDR3 region has 13 residues.

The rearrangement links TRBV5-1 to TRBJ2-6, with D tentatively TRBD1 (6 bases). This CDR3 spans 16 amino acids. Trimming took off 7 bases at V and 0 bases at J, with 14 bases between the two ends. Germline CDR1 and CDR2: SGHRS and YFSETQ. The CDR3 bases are TGCGCCAGCGCCTGGACAGCAAGCTCTGGGGCCAACGTCCTGACTTTC. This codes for CASAWTASSGANVLTF.

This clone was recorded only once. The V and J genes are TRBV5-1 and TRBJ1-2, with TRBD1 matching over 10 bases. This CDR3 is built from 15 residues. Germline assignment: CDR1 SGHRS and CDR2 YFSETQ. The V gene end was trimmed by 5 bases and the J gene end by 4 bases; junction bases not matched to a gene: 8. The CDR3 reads CASREDRGLGYGYTF. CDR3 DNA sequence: TGCGCCAGCAGGGAAGACAGGGGGCTGGGCTATGGCTACACCTTC.

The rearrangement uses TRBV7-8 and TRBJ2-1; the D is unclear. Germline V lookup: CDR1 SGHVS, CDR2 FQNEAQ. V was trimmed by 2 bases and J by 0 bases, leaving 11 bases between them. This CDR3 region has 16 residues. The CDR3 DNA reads TGTGCCAGCAGCTTATTAGCAGTGACCTCCTACAATGAGCAGTTCTTC. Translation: CASSLLAVTSYNEQFF.